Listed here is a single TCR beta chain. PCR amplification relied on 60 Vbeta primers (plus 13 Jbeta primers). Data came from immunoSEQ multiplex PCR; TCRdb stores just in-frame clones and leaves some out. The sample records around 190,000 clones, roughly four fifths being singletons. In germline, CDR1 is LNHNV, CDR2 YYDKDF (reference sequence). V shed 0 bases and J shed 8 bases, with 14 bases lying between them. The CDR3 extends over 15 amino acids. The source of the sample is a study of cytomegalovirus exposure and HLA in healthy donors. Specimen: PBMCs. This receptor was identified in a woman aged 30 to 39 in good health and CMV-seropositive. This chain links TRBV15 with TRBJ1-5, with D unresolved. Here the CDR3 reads CATSRDLAVVEPQHF. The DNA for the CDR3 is TGTGCCACCAGCAGAGATTTGGCCGTGGTGGAGCCCCAGCATTTT.